This T cell receptor beta chain was captured by sequencing in a study of T cell responses to AZD1222 COVID-19 vaccine. Overall study findings and caveats: Seropositive status at baseline applied to only five to seven AZD1222 recipients. In the spike-specific TCR repertoire, nearly half reportedly target unmutated variant regions.

As to this clone: The antigen is undetermined.

The assay was immunoSEQ multiplex PCR, and TCRdb's table has in-frame clones only and misses some. The top ten hold 1% to 1.3% of the sample, which has 45,000 or so clones, over 85% seen once. V lost 4 bases and J lost 8; bases outside the gene matches: 14. Germline loops: CDR1 MGHRA, CDR2 YSYEKL. The CDR3 contains 17 residues. This rearrangement joins TRBV4-1 to TRBJ2-1; 10 nucleotides line up with TRBD1. Source: peripheral blood, taken 28 days after the second AZD1222 dose. The sequence was collected from an adult who received the AZD1222 COVID-19 vaccine. CDR3 amino acids: CASSPPLRDRGIYEQFF. The DNA of the CDR3 is TGCGCCAGCAGCCCCCCTCTACGGGACAGGGGCATTTATGAGCAGTTCTTC.